This T cell receptor beta chain was recovered during a study of T cell responses to AZD1222 COVID-19 vaccine. V shed 0 bases and J 6 bases; nucleotides not matched to a gene: 4. There are 15 residues in the CDR3. Germline CDR1 LGHDT, CDR2 YNNKEL (reference sequence). Sequencing was performed with immunoSEQ multiplex PCR; in TCRdb, only in-frame clones are kept and a portion is missing. In the table there are approximately 70,000 clones, roughly 80% of which are singletons. The receptor was derived from an adult in good health. This chain links TRBV3-1 (or the pseudogene TRBV3-2) with TRBJ2-3; 9 bases are shared with TRBD2. The sample in question was peripheral blood, obtained on day 0 of AZD1222 vaccination. The CDR3 spells CASSQEGGGVDTQYF. The CDR3 nucleotides are TGTGCCAGCAGCCAAGAGGGCGGGGGGGTCGATACGCAGTATTTT.